A selection of T cell receptor beta chains follows, all from one sample in a study of radiotherapy plus CTLA-4 blockade in lung cancer. TCRdb keeps only in-frame clones here, not all; method: immunoSEQ multiplex PCR. In the table there are some 80,000 clones, approximately 80% of which are singletons. The sample consisted of peripheral blood, taken from a patient treated with radiotherapy plus ipilimumab. The receptors were sampled from a human donor with non-small cell lung cancer who had stable disease on radiotherapy plus ipilimumab. Both conserved end residues are trimmed from each CDR3. The order of the fields is V gene, D gene, CDR3 protein. The D gene is left open where the match is weak.

TRBV29-1 | TRBD2 | SVEEMRAGDTYEQY
TRBV7-2 | TRBD1 | ASSRGQGADYGYT
TRBV12-5 | - | ASGLSTREDTGELF
TRBV5-4 | TRBD2 | ASSPTSGSSYNEQF
TRBV5-4 | - | ASSLGGSSYNEQF
TRBV7-9 | TRBD2 | ASSFGLATLRVYNEQF
TRBV5-8 | TRBD1 | ASSSDRGGEKLF
TRBV7-6 | TRBD2 | ASSFGLAGGPGTGELF
TRBV7-2 | TRBD2 | ASSLLAGGTDTQY
TRBV27 | - | ASSLMGVETQY
TRBV6-5 | - | ASGHPNTGELF
TRBV9 | TRBD2 | ASTRGPTSGPYNEQF
TRBV7-3 | TRBD2 | ASSLSGRGETQY
TRBV5-1 | - | ASRESTGPSGNTIY
TRBV7-3 | TRBD2 | ASSDITGISGGHNEQF
TRBV11-2 | - | ASSLEQIATEAF
TRBV6-4 | TRBD2 | ASSTLAGDTQY
TRBV27 | TRBD1 | ASSARGYGNTIY
TRBV27 | TRBD1 | ASTPDRGNQPQH
TRBV28 | TRBD1 | ASSIQGVVYGYT
TRBV7-6 | TRBD1 | ASSLQGANEQY
TRBV7-9 | TRBD2 | ASSLLTSWQSSYNEQF
TRBV9 | TRBD2 | ASSVSLTRGDQETQY
TRBV4-2 | - | ASSQAPGNQPQH
TRBV4-2 | TRBD1 | ASSQVSSGTGETQY
TRBV28 | TRBD2 | ASSPGGLAPLNEQF
TRBV27 | - | ASEDWSTDTQY
TRBV7-2 | - | ASSLAFSRPTQY
TRBV2 | - | ASSSYGGRGTGELF
TRBV6-4 | - | ASSERATDTQY
TRBV9 | TRBD2 | ASSVLAVYNEQF
TRBV14 | TRBD2 | ASSSRSSGGPLAY
TRBV5-5 | - | ASSKTAMEFTGELF
TRBV6-5 | - | ASSPQSSGNTIY
TRBV18 | TRBD1 | ASSLSGGSDEQY
TRBV9 | - | ASSVTPGGRSTGELF
TRBV5-4 | TRBD1 | ASSSPGQGAYEQY
TRBV11-2 | - | ASVGRIRTEAF
TRBV27 | - | ASSLARMTDTQY
TRBV7-3 | TRBD1 | ASSSGQNREAF
TRBV9 | - | ASSVQGGGSPLH
TRBV7-8 | TRBD2 | ASSSTSLTDTQY
TRBV7-8 | TRBD2 | ASSSGLAGSSSTDTQY
TRBV6-4 | - | ASSVGRRSSPLH
TRBV11-3 | - | ASSPQAFTGELF
TRBV9 | TRBD2 | ASSVGAGGGNEQF
TRBV2 | - | ASISYRGTDTQY
TRBV6-1 | - | ASSEPGATNEKLF
TRBV5-1 | TRBD2 | ASSLSSGRLTYEQY
TRBV11-2 | TRBD1 | ASSLGQGIYEQY
TRBV18 | - | ASSPRDGNEKLF
TRBV11-2 | TRBD2 | ASSLISAGGPETQY
TRBV18 | - | ASSPEGALSNTEAF
TRBV9 | - | ASKGEGIYGYT
TRBV20-1 | - | SARGGQPQH